A selection of T cell receptor beta chains follows, all from one sample in a study of blood T cell repertoires in COVID-19. Method: immunoSEQ multiplex PCR; TCRdb's copy keeps in-frame clones and lacks some. The profile shows approximately 100,000 clones, 90% to 95% of them singletons. Sequencing was done on a sample of peripheral blood. All receptors come from a man in his fifties or sixties with acute or convalescent COVID-19. Both conserved end residues are part of each CDR3. The D gene is left open where the match is weak. Clone size, where shown, is once, few, many, or a class for clones that have expanded.

TRBV7-3	-	-	TRBJ2-5	TGTGCCAGCAGCTTAAACGGGACCCAGTACTTC	CASSLNGTQYF
TRBV9	-	-	TRBJ2-6	TGTGCCAGCAGCGCCGCAGGGCTGACCCCGCCCCGAACTGGGGCCAACGTCCTGACTTTC	CASSAAGLTPPRTGANVLTF
TRBV2	-	-	TRBJ1-5	TGTGCCAGCAGCGGGGAGGTGGTTCAGCCCCAGCATTTT	CASSGEVVQPQHF
TRBV3-1/TRBV3-2	-	-	TRBJ2-2	TGTGCCAGCAGCCGCGGAGGCGGGACCGGGGAGCTGTTTTTT	CASSRGGGTGELFF
TRBV7-7	-	-	TRBJ2-1	TGTGCTAGCAGCCCCACCCCGGGGTCCTACAATGAGCAGTTCTTC	CASSPTPGSYNEQFF
TRBV6-5	TRBD2	-	TRBJ2-1	TGTGCCAGCAGCTGGACTAGCGGGACCTACAATGAGCAGTTCTTC	CASSWTSGTYNEQFF
TRBV7-2	TRBD1	-	TRBJ1-1	TGTGCCAGCAGCCCTCATGCAACAGGGGGCTGGACTGAAGCTTTCTTT	CASSPHATGGWTEAFF
TRBV6-1	-	once	TRBJ2-5	TGTGCCAGCAGTGACGCCCGGGCGGGAGAGACCCAGTACTTC	CASSDARAGETQYF
TRBV19	-	-	TRBJ1-5	TGTGCCAGCTCGGTGGGCGGCAATCAGCCCCAGCATTTT	CASSVGGNQPQHF
TRBV7-7	-	-	TRBJ2-3	TGTGCTAGCAGCTTAGGGAGCGGTAGCACAGATACGCAGTATTTT	CASSLGSGSTDTQYF
TRBV11-3	TRBD1	-	TRBJ2-2	TGTGCCAGCAGCTCAAACAGGGGTGTAGGGGAGCTGTTTTTT	CASSSNRGVGELFF
TRBV7-6	-	once	TRBJ1-3	TGTGCCAGCAGCTTAGCACGGGTCAGCTCTGGAAACACCATATATTTT	CASSLARVSSGNTIYF
TRBV6-5	-	-	TRBJ2-7	TGTGCCAGCAGTTACGGGTCGGGCGAGCAGTACTTC	CASSYGSGEQYF
TRBV29-1	TRBD2	-	TRBJ2-7	TGCAGCGTTGAAGGGTATAGCGGGAGGACCTACGAGCAGTACTTC	CSVEGYSGRTYEQYF
TRBV7-3	TRBD2	-	TRBJ2-1	TGTGCCAGCAGCTTAACTAGCGGGAGGGCAAGTGAGCAGTTCTTC	CASSLTSGRASEQFF
TRBV7-9	-	-	TRBJ1-1	TGTGCCAGCAGCTTAGCAATGGGCAGGGAGGCAACTGAAGCTTTCTTT	CASSLAMGREATEAFF
TRBV7-9	TRBD1	-	TRBJ1-6	TGTGCCAGCAGCTTAGGGCAGGGGGCCAATTCACCCCTCCACTTT	CASSLGQGANSPLHF
TRBV4-1	-	-	TRBJ2-5	TGCGCCAGCAGCCAATGGGCCAAAGAGACCCAGTACTTC	CASSQWAKETQYF
TRBV5-4	-	-	TRBJ1-4	TGTGCCAGCAGCGCGGTAGGGGATGAAAAACTGTTTTTT	CASSAVGDEKLFF
TRBV5-1	-	-	TRBJ1-3	TGCGCCAGCAGCTTGCTCGGGTCGACGGACACCATATATTTT	CASSLLGSTDTIYF
TRBV5-1	TRBD2	-	TRBJ2-5	TGCGCCAGCAGCTGGCCCAGGGCGGGAGGGACCCAAGAGACCCAGTACTTC	CASSWPRAGGTQETQYF
TRBV9	-	-	TRBJ2-3	TGTGCCAGCAGCGCCCCTCTTGCTAGCGGCACAGATACGCAGTATTTT	CASSAPLASGTDTQYF
TRBV19	-	-	TRBJ2-1	TGTGCCAGTAGTACGGACAGTCTCTCCTACAATGAGCAGTTCTTC	CASSTDSLSYNEQFF
TRBV5-1	-	-	TRBJ1-1	TGCGCCAGCAGCTCTTGGGGGGATGAGACTGAAGCTTTCTTT	CASSSWGDETEAFF
TRBV10-1	-	-	TRBJ1-2	TGCGCCAGCAGTGAGTCACGGGGAGGCGGCTACACCTTC	CASSESRGGGYTF
TRBV5-1	TRBD2	-	TRBJ2-3	TGCGCCAGCAGCTTGGAAGGGACTAGCGGCACAGATACGCAGTATTTT	CASSLEGTSGTDTQYF
TRBV5-1	TRBD1	-	TRBJ1-2	TGCGCCAGCAGCCAGGACAGGGGGCGGAATGGCTACACCTTC	CASSQDRGRNGYTF
TRBV18	TRBD2	-	TRBJ2-7	TGTGCCAGCTCACTGGGCAGCGGGAGGGGACCTACCTACGAGCAGTACTTC	CASSLGSGRGPTYEQYF
TRBV10-3	-	-	TRBJ1-5	TGTGCCATAAGTGCCGCAGGGAGGAAGGATCAGCCCCAGCATTTT	CAISAAGRKDQPQHF
TRBV29-1	TRBD1	-	TRBJ2-3	TGCAGCGTTGAGGGGGGGGACAGGGTTACAGATACGCAGTATTTT	CSVEGGDRVTDTQYF
TRBV25-1	-	-	TRBJ1-2	TGTGCCAGCAGTGGCAGCAGGTATATTGATGGCTACACCTTC	CASSGSRYIDGYTF
TRBV7-2	TRBD2	-	TRBJ2-7	TGTGCCAGCAGCTCCGGGACTAGCGCCTACGAGCAGTACTTC	CASSSGTSAYEQYF
TRBV28	-	once	TRBJ2-7	TGTGCCAGCATGGGGGCAGCCCCTCCATACGAGCAGTACTTC	CASMGAAPPYEQYF
TRBV7-8	-	-	TRBJ2-7	TGTGCCAGCAGCTTAGCGTGGGGTCTACTAGGTCCCGAGCAGTACTTC	CASSLAWGLLGPEQYF
TRBV6-5	-	-	TRBJ2-2	TGTGCCAGCAGCTGGAGGGACAGCACCGGGGAGCTGTTTTTT	CASSWRDSTGELFF
TRBV13	-	-	TRBJ1-1	TGTGCCAGCAGCCCCTACGGAGTCGAGGCGCGGACTGAAGCTTTCTTT	CASSPYGVEARTEAFF
TRBV28	TRBD1	-	TRBJ1-4	TGTGCCAGCACCCCGAACAGGGGCCGGCATGAAAAACTGTTTTTT	CASTPNRGRHEKLFF
TRBV5-4	-	-	TRBJ1-2	TGTGCCAGCAGGCCTCCATTCGGGTCTAACTATGGCTACACCTTC	CASRPPFGSNYGYTF
TRBV5-1	-	-	TRBJ1-3	TGCGCCAGCAGCCCGGTCGGCACGGGGGGCTCTGGAAACACCATATATTTT	CASSPVGTGGSGNTIYF
TRBV6-6	-	few	TRBJ1-5	TGTGCCAGCAGCCAGACCAGGGAGCCCCAGCATTTT	CASSQTREPQHF
TRBV7-9	-	-	TRBJ1-4	TGTGCCAGCAGCTTAGCGAGGGGGACGGAGATTGCAACTAATGAAAAACTGTTTTTT	CASSLARGTEIATNEKLFF
TRBV2	TRBD2	-	TRBJ2-3	TGTGCCAGCAGTGGGACTAGCGGGAAAGATACGCAGTATTTT	CASSGTSGKDTQYF
TRBV30	-	-	TRBJ1-2	TGTGCCTGGACAGGAGCGGCCTATGGCTACACCTTC	CAWTGAAYGYTF
TRBV28	-	-	TRBJ2-3	TGTGCCAGCAGTGGACTATCCACAGATACGCAGTATTTT	CASSGLSTDTQYF
TRBV19	TRBD1	few	TRBJ1-4	TGTGCCAGCGCGGAAAGGGGGCCGGGAACTAATGAAAAACTGTTTTTT	CASAERGPGTNEKLFF
TRBV27	TRBD2	-	TRBJ2-5	TGTGCCAGCAGGAGACTATGGACTAGCGGCGAAGAGACCCAGTACTTC	CASRRLWTSGEETQYF
TRBV5-1	TRBD2	-	TRBJ2-4	TGCGCCAGCATCACCGGGACTAGCGGGAGAGGCGCCAAAAACATTCAGTACTTC	CASITGTSGRGAKNIQYF